A selection of T cell receptor beta chains follows, all from one sample in a study of identical twins. TCRdb redid the calling of the 5' RACE reads with MiXCR, one entry per CDR3 protein. Of fewer than 900,000 distinct CDR3 sequences in the sample, approximately 21% were seen once. This sample was also put to use in a study of T cells expressing NK-cell markers.

The sample was PBMCs. These receptors were collected from a woman between 18 and 29 years old in good health. Each CDR3 is given with its conserved first and last residue. A D gene is named only where the DNA matches it firmly. Size is omitted from some rows. Given values are once, few, many or a class for expanded clones.

CSATLAGVTKTQYF TGCAGTGCCACACTAGCGGGAGTGACGAAGACCCAGTACTTC TRBV20-1 TRBD2 NA TRBJ2-5 14
CASSLSKVYGGLYETQYF TGTGCCAGCAGTTTATCGAAGGTCTATGGAGGTCTGTACGAGACCCAGTACTTC TRBV27 NA NA TRBJ2-5 18
CASSVRGLAGTTDTQYF TGTGCCAGCAGCGTAAGGGGGTTGGCGGGGACCACAGATACGCAGTATTTT TRBV9 NA NA TRBJ2-3 17
CASSGGTSWETQYF TGTGCCAGCAGCGGAGGGACTAGCTGGGAGACCCAGTACTTC TRBV13 TRBD2 NA TRBJ2-5 14
CASSLVSASGRNEQFF TGCGCCAGCAGCTTGGTTTCTGCTAGCGGGAGGAATGAGCAGTTCTTC TRBV5-1 TRBD2 few TRBJ2-1 16
CSARSRLARSYEQYF TGCAGTGCTAGATCGCGACTAGCGAGATCCTACGAGCAGTACTTC TRBV20-1 TRBD2 NA TRBJ2-7 15
CASSSAGIAPRRLFF TGTGCCAGCAGTTCTGCAGGGATTGCTCCTCGAAGGCTGTTTTTT TRBV27 NA NA TRBJ2-2 15
CASSAGLAGNYNEQFF TGTGCCAGCAGCGCGGGACTAGCGGGGAACTACAATGAGCAGTTCTTC TRBV9 TRBD2 NA TRBJ2-1 16
CASSSQGTNTGELFF TGTGCCAGCAGTTCGCAGGGGACTAACACCGGGGAGCTGTTTTTT TRBV6-5 NA few TRBJ2-2 15
CSASKLAGVVDTQYF TGCAGTGCTAGCAAACTAGCGGGAGTAGTAGATACGCAGTATTTT TRBV20-1 TRBD2 few TRBJ2-3 15
CASSEYRYQETQYF TGTGCCAGCAGTGAATATAGGTACCAAGAGACCCAGTACTTC TRBV6-1 NA NA TRBJ2-5 14
CASSWRGTKTNEKLFF TGTGCCAGCAGCTGGAGGGGGACAAAGACTAATGAAAAACTGTTTTTT TRBV7-2 NA NA TRBJ1-4 16
CSARDLVKGIYGYTF TGCAGTGCTAGAGATCTAGTTAAGGGCATCTATGGCTACACCTTC TRBV20-1 NA NA TRBJ1-2 15
CSAQTSGFYEQYF TGCAGCGCGCAGACTAGCGGGTTCTACGAGCAGTACTTC TRBV29-1 TRBD2 NA TRBJ2-7 13
CASSNQMGEFF TGTGCCAGCAGTAACCAAATGGGGGAGTTCTTC TRBV7-2 NA many TRBJ2-1 11
CASSSRTGENTEAFF TGCGCCAGCAGCTCCCGGACAGGAGAGAACACTGAAGCTTTCTTT TRBV5-1 TRBD1 few TRBJ1-1 15
CSYDRVNTEAFF TGCAGCTACGACAGAGTGAACACTGAAGCTTTCTTT TRBV20-1 NA few TRBJ1-1 12
CSARRGWDTIYF TGCAGTGCTAGAAGAGGGTGGGACACCATATATTTT TRBV20-1 NA few TRBJ1-3 12
CASSGQGSNEKLFF TGCGCCAGCAGTGGACAGGGAAGTAATGAAAAACTGTTTTTT TRBV10-2 TRBD1 NA TRBJ1-4 14
CASSRTGQETQYF TGTGCCAGCAGTAGGACAGGACAAGAGACCCAGTACTTC TRBV6-6 TRBD1 many TRBJ2-5 13
CSVDSRRADGANVLTF TGCAGCGTTGATAGCCGGAGGGCCGATGGGGCCAACGTCCTGACTTTC TRBV29-1 NA many TRBJ2-6 16
CASSSGADEQLF TGTGCCAGCAGCTCTGGCGCCGATGAGCAGCTCTTC TRBV7-6 NA once TRBJ2-1 12
CASRDGSTDTQYF TGTGCCAGCAGGGACGGTAGCACAGATACGCAGTATTTT TRBV10-3 NA NA TRBJ2-3 13
CASSRQGGGPGELFF TGCGCCAGCAGCCGACAGGGAGGGGGTCCCGGGGAGCTGTTTTTT TRBV5-1 NA NA TRBJ2-2 15
CASSLEAGFYEQYF TGCGCCAGCAGCTTGGAAGCGGGATTCTACGAGCAGTACTTC TRBV5-1 TRBD2 NA TRBJ2-7 14
CSASPSSRADTQYF TGCAGTGCTAGCCCCTCATCGAGGGCAGATACGCAGTATTTT TRBV20-1 NA few TRBJ2-3 14
CASSLRLAGDHKDEQFF TGTGCCAGCAGTTTACGGCTAGCGGGAGATCATAAGGATGAGCAGTTCTTC TRBV12-3/TRBV12-4 TRBD2 NA TRBJ2-1 17
CSARLHTGGLETQYF TGCAGTGCTAGGCTCCACACAGGGGGCTTAGAGACCCAGTACTTC TRBV20-1 TRBD1 few TRBJ2-5 15
CASSQFESSYNEQFF TGTGCCAGCAGCCAATTTGAGAGCTCCTACAATGAGCAGTTCTTC TRBV12-3/TRBV12-4 NA many TRBJ2-1 15
CAWRESLAGQGFF TGTGCCTGGAGGGAGAGTCTAGCGGGACAGGGGTTCTTC TRBV30 NA NA TRBJ2-1 13
CAIRATGTGYTF TGTGCCATCAGGGCGACAGGGACTGGCTACACCTTC TRBV10-3 TRBD1 NA TRBJ1-2 12
CASSSHQLAGEYNEQFF TGTGCTAGCAGCTCCCACCAGCTAGCGGGGGAGTACAATGAGCAGTTCTTC TRBV7-7 TRBD2 NA TRBJ2-1 17
CASSLVAPTYEQYF TGTGCCAGCAGCTTAGTAGCACCAACCTACGAGCAGTACTTC TRBV7-2 NA few TRBJ2-7 14
CASSLGEGNQPQHF TGTGCCAGCAGCTTGGGGGAGGGCAATCAGCCCCAGCATTTT TRBV7-9 NA few TRBJ1-5 14
CSARWDHSNEAFF TGCAGTGCTAGATGGGACCACAGCAATGAAGCTTTCTTT TRBV20-1 NA NA TRBJ1-1 13
CASRAGHEKLFF TGCGCCAGCAGGGCGGGGCATGAAAAACTGTTTTTT TRBV5-1 NA few TRBJ1-4 12
CASSYWTEDTEAFF TGTGCCAGCAGTTACTGGACCGAGGATACTGAAGCTTTCTTT TRBV6-5 NA few TRBJ1-1 14
CASSLGPGGSTDTQYF TGTGCCAGCAGCTTAGGGCCGGGGGGGAGCACAGATACGCAGTATTTT TRBV7-2 TRBD2 NA TRBJ2-3 16
CASSTRQGLEQYF TGTGCCAGCAGTACCCGACAGGGACTCGAGCAGTACTTC TRBV6-2/TRBV6-3 NA NA TRBJ2-7 13
CASSSSAMGTTYEQYF TGTGCCAGCAGTTCCTCCGCCATGGGAACAACCTACGAGCAGTACTTC TRBV7-2 NA NA TRBJ2-7 16
CSARVQWRGAYNEQFF TGCAGTGCTAGAGTCCAGTGGCGGGGGGCATACAATGAGCAGTTCTTC TRBV20-1 TRBD2 few TRBJ2-1 16
CASSYSWTPDTDTQYF TGTGCCAGCAGTTACTCTTGGACACCGGACACAGATACGCAGTATTTT TRBV6-5 NA NA TRBJ2-3 16
CASSLRELYEQYF TGTGCCAGCAGTTTGCGGGAGCTCTACGAGCAGTACTTC TRBV27 TRBD2 NA TRBJ2-7 13